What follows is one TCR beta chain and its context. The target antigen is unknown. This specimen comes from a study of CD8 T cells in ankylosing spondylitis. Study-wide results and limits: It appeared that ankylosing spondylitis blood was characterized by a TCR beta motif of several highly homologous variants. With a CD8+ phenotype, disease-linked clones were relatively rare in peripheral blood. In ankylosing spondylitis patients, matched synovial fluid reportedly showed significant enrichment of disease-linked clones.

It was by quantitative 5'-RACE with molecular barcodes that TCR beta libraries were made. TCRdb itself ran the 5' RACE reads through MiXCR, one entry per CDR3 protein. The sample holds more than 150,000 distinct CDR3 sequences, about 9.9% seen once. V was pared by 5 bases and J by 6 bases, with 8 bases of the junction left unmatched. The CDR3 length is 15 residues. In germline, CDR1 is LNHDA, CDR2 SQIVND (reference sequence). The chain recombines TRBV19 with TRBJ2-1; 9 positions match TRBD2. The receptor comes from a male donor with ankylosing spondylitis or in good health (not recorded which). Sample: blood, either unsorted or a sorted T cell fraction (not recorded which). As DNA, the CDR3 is TGTGCCAGTAGTCCCCTAGCGGGGACCGTCAATGAGCAGTTCTTC. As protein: CASSPLAGTVNEQFF.